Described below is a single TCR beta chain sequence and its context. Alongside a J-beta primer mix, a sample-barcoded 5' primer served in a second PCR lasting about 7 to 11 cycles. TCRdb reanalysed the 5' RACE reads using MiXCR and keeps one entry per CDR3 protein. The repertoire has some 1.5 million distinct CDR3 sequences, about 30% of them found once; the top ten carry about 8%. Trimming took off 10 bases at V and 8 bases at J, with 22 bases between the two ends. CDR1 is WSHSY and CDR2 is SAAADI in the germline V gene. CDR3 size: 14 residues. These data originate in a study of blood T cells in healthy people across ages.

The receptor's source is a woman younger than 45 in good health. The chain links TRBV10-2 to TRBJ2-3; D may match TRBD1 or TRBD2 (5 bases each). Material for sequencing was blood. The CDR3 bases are TGCGCCACGGCCAAGGGACCAAGTTCAGGTACGCAGTATTTT. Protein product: CATAKGPSSGTQYF.